This T cell receptor beta chain was recorded in a study of identical twins. CDR1 is SQVTM, CDR2 ANQGSEA, per germline. Trimming removed 6 bases from V and 5 bases from J, with 19 bases in between. The CDR3 is 14 residues long. This clonotype was observed a handful of times. TCRdb ran MiXCR on the 5' RACE reads and lists one entry per CDR3 protein. The top ten hold around 0.98% of the sample, which has around 680,000 distinct CDR3 sequences, roughly 8% seen once. The same sample was also studied in work on yellow fever vaccine responses in identical twins.

This chain connects TRBV29-1 to TRBJ2-5, with unresolved D. Sample: PBMCs. This receptor was identified in a woman younger than 30 in good health. The chain's CDR3 is CSVAASIDLETQYF. As DNA, the CDR3 is TGCAGCGTAGCAGCTTCAATTGACTTGGAGACCCAGTACTTC.